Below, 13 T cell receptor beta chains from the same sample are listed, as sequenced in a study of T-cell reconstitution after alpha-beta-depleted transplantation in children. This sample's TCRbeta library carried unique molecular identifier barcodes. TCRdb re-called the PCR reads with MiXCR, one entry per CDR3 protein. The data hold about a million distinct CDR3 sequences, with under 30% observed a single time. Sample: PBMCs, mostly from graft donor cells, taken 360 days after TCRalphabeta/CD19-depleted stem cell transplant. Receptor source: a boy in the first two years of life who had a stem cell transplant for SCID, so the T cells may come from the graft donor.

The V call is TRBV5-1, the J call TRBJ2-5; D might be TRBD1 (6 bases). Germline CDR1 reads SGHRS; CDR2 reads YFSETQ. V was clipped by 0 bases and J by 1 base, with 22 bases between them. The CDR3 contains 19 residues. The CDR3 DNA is TGCGCCAGCAGCTTGGGGACAGACTTAGGATGGGCCCCCCAAGAGACCCAGTACTTC. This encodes CASSLGTDLGWAPQETQYF.

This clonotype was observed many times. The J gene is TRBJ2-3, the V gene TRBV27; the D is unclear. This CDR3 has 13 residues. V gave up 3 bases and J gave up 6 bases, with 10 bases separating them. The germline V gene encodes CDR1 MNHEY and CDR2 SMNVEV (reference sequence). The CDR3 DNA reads TGTGCCAGCAGTTTTAATCGCGGTGATACGCAGTATTTT. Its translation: CASSFNRGDTQYF.

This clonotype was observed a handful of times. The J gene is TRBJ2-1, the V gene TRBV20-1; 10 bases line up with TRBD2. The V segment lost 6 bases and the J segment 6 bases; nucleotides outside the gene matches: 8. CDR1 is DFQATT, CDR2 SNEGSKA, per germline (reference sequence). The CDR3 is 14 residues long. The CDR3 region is CSAAERGGGNEQFF. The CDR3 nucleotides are TGCAGTGCAGCTGAGCGGGGGGGCGGCAATGAGCAGTTCTTC.

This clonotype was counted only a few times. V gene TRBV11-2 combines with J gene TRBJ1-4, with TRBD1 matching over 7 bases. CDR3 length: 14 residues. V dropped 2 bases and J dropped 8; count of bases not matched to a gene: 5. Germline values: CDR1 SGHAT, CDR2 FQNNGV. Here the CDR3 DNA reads TGTGCCAGCAGCTTAAACAGGGGAGGAGAAAAACTGTTTTTT. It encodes CASSLNRGGEKLFF.

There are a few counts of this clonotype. CDR3 loop: CASSLGYGSYNEQFF. The CDR3 DNA reads TGTGCCAGCAGCTTAGGGTACGGGTCCTACAATGAGCAGTTCTTC. The chain has TRBV7-2 and TRBJ2-1; D gene unclear. The V gene's germline CDR1 is SGHTA and CDR2 FQGNSA. Deletions cut 1 base from V and 1 base from J, with 8 bases between. CDR3 length: 15 amino acids.

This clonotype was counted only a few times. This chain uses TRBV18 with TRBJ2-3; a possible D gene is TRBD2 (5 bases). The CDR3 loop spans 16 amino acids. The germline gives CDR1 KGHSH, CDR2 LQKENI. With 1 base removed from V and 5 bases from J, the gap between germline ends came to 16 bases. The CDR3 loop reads CASSPLGGGLGDTQYF. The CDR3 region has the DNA TGTGCCAGCTCACCACTCGGAGGAGGCCTCGGAGATACGCAGTATTTT.

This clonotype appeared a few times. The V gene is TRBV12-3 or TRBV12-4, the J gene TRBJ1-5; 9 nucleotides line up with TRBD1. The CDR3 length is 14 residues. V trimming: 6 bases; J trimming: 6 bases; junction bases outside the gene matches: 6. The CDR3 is CASRGDRVGQPQHF. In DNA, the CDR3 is TGTGCCAGCAGGGGGGACAGGGTAGGTCAGCCCCAGCATTTT.

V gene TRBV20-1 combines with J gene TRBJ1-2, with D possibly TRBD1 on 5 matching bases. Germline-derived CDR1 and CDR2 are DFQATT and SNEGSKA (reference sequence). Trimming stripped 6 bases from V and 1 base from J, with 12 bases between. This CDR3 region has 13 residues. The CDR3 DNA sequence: TGCAGTGCAGTCGACAGCTTTAACTATGGCTACACCTTC. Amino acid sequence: CSAVDSFNYGYTF.

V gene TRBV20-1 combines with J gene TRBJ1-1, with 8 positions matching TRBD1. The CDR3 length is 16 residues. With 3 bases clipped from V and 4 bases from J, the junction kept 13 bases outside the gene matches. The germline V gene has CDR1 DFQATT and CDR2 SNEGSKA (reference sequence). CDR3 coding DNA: TGCAGTGCTAGGGACAGGGAGAAGGGGGTGGGCACTGAAGCTTTCTTT. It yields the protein CSARDREKGVGTEAFF.

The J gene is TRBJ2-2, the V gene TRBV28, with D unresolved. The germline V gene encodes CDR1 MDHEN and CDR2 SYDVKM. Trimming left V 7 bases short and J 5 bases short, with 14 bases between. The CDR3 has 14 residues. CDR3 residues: CASNPIRKTGELFF. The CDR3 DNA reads TGTGCCAGCAACCCTATCAGGAAAACCGGGGAGCTGTTTTTT. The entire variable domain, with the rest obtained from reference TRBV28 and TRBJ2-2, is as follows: DVKVTQSSRYLVKRTGEKVFLECVQDMDHENMFWYRQDPGLGLRLIYFSYDVKMKEKGDIPEGYSVSREKKERFSLILESASTNQTSMYLCASNPIRKTGELFFGEGSRLTVL.

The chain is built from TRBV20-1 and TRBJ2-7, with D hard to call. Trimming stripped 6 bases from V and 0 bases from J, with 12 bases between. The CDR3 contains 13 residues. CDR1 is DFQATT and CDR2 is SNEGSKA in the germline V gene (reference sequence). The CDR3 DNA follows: TGCAGTGCCCCGGTTTTCCCCTCCTACGAGCAGTACTTC. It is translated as CSAPVFPSYEQYF.

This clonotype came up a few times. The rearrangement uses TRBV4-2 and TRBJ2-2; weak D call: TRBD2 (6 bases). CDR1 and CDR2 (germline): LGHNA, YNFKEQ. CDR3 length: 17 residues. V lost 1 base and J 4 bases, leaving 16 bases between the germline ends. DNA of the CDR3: TGTGCCAGCAGCCAAGTTAATGGGCGGGGCGGCACCGGGGAGCTGTTTTTT. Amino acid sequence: CASSQVNGRGGTGELFF.

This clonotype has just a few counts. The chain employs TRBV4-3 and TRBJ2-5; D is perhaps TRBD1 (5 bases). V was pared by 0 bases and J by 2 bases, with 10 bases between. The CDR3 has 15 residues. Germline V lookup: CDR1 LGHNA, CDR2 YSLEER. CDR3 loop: CASSQEADSQETQYF. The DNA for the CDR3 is TGCGCCAGCAGCCAAGAGGCCGACAGTCAAGAGACCCAGTACTTC.